The 11 T cell receptor beta chains listed next were all sequenced from one sample in a study of human T cells and chemical hapten exposure. Time point specified: patch test 2, 6 weeks after DPC sensitization. Described treatment: therapeutic diphenylcyclopropenone sensitization with weekly scalp DPC. TCRdb re-analysed the RACE reads in MiXCR, keeping a single row per CDR3 protein. The sample carries 330,000 or so distinct CDR3 sequences, about 6% recorded once. Sequenced here: whole blood, sampled in connection with sensitization to the hapten diphenylcyclopropenone (DPC). These receptor sequences come from a woman in her late teens or twenties with alopecia areata. Some clones in this sample may be carry-over from other donors' samples.

The chain employs TRBV6-6 and TRBJ1-3, with D possibly being TRBD1 (6 bases). Trimming removed 7 bases from V and 9 bases from J, with 19 bases in between. The CDR3 is 14 amino acids. In germline, CDR1 is MNHNY, CDR2 SVGAGI (reference sequence). The CDR3 loop is CASTPSDSLGTIYF. CDR3 bases: TGTGCCAGCACCCCATCGGACAGCCTAGGCACCATATATTTT.

This clonotype was counted ten times or more. The chain has TRBV27 and TRBJ1-4; no firm D call. This CDR3 region has 14 residues. Trimming took off 3 bases at V and 5 bases at J, with 10 bases between the two ends. The germline CDR1 and CDR2 sequences are MNHEY and SMNVEV (reference sequence). The CDR3 protein is CASSFTTENEKLFF. In nucleotides, the CDR3 is TGTGCCAGCAGTTTCACCACGGAAAATGAAAAACTGTTTTTT. Full variable domain (rest looked up from reference TRBV27 and TRBJ1-4): EAQVTQNPRYLITVTGKKLTVTCSQNMNHEYMSWYRQDPGLGLRQIYYSMNVEVTDKGDVPEGYKVSRKEKRNFPLILESPSPNQTSLYFCASSFTTENEKLFFGSGTQLSVL.

This clonotype was detected ten times or more. The gene calls are TRBV7-3 and TRBJ2-3, with 9 bases fitting TRBD1. Germline V gene sequence: CDR1 SGHTA, CDR2 FQGTGA. CDR3 length equals 15 residues. The ends lost 4 bases at V and 4 bases at J; junction bases unmatched: 6. The CDR3 DNA reads TGTGCCAGCAGCTATCCGGGACAGGGTGCAGATACGCAGTATTTT. This codes for CASSYPGQGADTQYF.

This clonotype showed up just a few times. This chain links TRBV7-2 with TRBJ2-3; no firm D call. V lost 1 base to trimming and J lost 8 bases, with 4 bases between them. The germline V gene encodes CDR1 SGHTA and CDR2 FQGNSA. The CDR3 runs to 11 residues. CDR3 nucleotides: TGTGCCAGCAGCTTAGAGAGTACGCAGTATTTT. Its translation: CASSLESTQYF.

V gene TRBV10-3 combines with J gene TRBJ1-5; D gene uncertain. Germline values: CDR1 ENHRY, CDR2 SYGVKD. V was cut by 2 bases and J by 7 bases, with 15 bases left in between. The CDR3 is 15 amino acids. The DNA of the CDR3 is TGTGCCATCAGTGAGAACAGCATCGTGGGGCAGCCCCAGCATTTT. Amino acid sequence: CAISENSIVGQPQHF.

The V gene is TRBV20-1, the J gene TRBJ1-6, with a tentative D call TRBD1 (5 bases). The CDR3 is made up of 13 amino acids. Trimming took off 6 bases at V and 7 bases at J, with 13 bases between the two ends. CDR1 and CDR2 (germline): DFQATT, SNEGSKA (reference sequence). CDR3 sequence: CSAGRDSNSPLHF. The CDR3 nucleotides read TGCAGTGCCGGCAGGGACTCCAATTCACCCCTCCACTTT.

V and J are TRBV12-5 and TRBJ2-1; D uncertain. Germline-derived CDR1 and CDR2 are LGHNT and FRNRAP. V dropped 6 bases and J dropped 9 bases, with 12 bases sitting between them. This CDR3 region has 12 residues. CDR3 nucleotide sequence: TGTGCTAGTGGGTCGGGTGACGGTGAGCAGTTCTTC. Its protein product is CASGSGDGEQFF.

The chain couples TRBV11-3 to TRBJ2-1; 8 nucleotides agree with TRBD1. There are 16 residues in the CDR3. Germline assignment: CDR1 SGHNT and CDR2 YENEEA. V was clipped by 7 bases and J by 7 bases; unmatched bases: 15. The CDR3 spells CASIRIRGLGSNEQFF. CDR3 in DNA: TGTGCCAGCATCCGGATCAGGGGGCTTGGATCGAATGAGCAGTTCTTC.

This clonotype has more than one count but fewer than ten. The junction and the germline gene differ at one end; a read error may be behind it. The rearrangement uses TRBV4-1 and TRBJ2-7; a weak D match, TRBD1 (6 bases). The CDR3 is 12 amino acids. Per germline, CDR1 MGHRA and CDR2 YSYEKL. This chain's CDR3 is CASSQLTGTRHF. The CDR3 nucleotides are TGCGCCAGCAGCCAGCTCACCGGGACAAGGCACTTT.

The chain uses TRBV7-9 and TRBJ1-6; no reliable D call. This CDR3 region has 14 residues. Germline values: CDR1 SEHNR, CDR2 FQNEAQ (reference sequence). The ends were cut back, 1 base at V and 8 bases at J, with 9 bases in the middle. CDR3 sequence reads: CASSLGAGHSPLHF. The CDR3 DNA sequence: TGTGCCAGCAGCTTAGGGGCAGGCCATTCACCCCTCCACTTT.

This chain uses TRBV27 with TRBJ1-2; 10 bases fit TRBD1. The CDR3 totals 14 residues. V gave up 5 bases and J gave up 6 bases; unmatched junction bases: 6. CDR1 MNHEY and CDR2 SMNVEV come from the germline V gene (reference sequence). The CDR3 is CASSPRQGADGYTF. The DNA of the CDR3 is TGTGCCAGCAGTCCCAGACAGGGGGCGGATGGCTACACCTTC.